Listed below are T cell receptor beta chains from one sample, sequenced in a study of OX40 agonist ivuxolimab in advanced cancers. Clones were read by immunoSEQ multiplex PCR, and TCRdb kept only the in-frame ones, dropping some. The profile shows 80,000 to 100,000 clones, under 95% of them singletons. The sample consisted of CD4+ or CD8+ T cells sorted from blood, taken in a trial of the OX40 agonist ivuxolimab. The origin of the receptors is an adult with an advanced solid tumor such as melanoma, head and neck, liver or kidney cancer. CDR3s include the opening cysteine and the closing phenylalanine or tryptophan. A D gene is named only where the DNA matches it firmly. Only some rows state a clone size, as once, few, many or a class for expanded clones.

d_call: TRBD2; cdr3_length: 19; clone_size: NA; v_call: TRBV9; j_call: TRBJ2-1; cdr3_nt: TGTGCCAGCAGCGTAAGGAGCGGTGGACTAGCGGGAGTCATAAATGAGCAGTTCTTC; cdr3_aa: CASSVRSGGLAGVINEQFF
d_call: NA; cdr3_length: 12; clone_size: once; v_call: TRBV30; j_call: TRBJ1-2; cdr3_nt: TGTGCCTGGAGTGTACTGGGGGATGGCTACACCTTC; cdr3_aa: CAWSVLGDGYTF
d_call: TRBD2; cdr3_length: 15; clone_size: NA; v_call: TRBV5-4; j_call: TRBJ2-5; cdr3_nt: TGTGCCAGCAGCCCCACCCAGCGGGAGGTGGAGACCCAGTACTTC; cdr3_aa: CASSPTQREVETQYF
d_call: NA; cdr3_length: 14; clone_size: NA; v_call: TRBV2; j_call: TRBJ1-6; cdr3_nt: TGTGCCAGCTTCACAGACCCTTGGGATTCACCCCTCCACTTT; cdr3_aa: CASFTDPWDSPLHF
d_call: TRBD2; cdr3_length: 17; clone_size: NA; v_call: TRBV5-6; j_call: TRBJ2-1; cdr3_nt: TGTGCCAGCAGCCGTCTTATAGCGGGACTATCAAGGAATGAGCAGTTCTTC; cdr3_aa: CASSRLIAGLSRNEQFF
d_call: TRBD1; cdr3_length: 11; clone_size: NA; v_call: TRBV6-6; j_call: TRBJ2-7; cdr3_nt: TGTGCCAGCAGTCCCTTGGACAGGGTGTACTTC; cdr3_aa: CASSPLDRVYF
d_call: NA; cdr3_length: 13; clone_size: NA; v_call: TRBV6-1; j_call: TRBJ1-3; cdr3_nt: TGTGCCAGCAAAGTAACCTCTGGAAACACCATATATTTT; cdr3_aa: CASKVTSGNTIYF
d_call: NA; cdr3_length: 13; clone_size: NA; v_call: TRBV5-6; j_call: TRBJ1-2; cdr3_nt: TGTGCCAGCAGCTTTAATGGAAATTATGGCTACACCTTC; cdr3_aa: CASSFNGNYGYTF
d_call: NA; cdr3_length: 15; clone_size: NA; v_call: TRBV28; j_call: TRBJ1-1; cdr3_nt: TGTGCCAGCAGGATACCGGGGCCTATGAACACTGAAGCTTTCTTT; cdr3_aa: CASRIPGPMNTEAFF
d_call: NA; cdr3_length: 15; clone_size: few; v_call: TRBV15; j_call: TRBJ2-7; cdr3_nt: TGTGCCACCAGCAGAGATAATAGTATCCGGGACGAGCAGTACTTC; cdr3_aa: CATSRDNSIRDEQYF
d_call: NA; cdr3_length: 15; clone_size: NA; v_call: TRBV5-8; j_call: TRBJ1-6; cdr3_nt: TGTGCCAGTCTTATTCGGACGGTATTTAGGTCACCCCTCCACTTT; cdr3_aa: CASLIRTVFRSPLHF
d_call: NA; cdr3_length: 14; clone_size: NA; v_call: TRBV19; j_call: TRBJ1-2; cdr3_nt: TGTGCCAGTAGCCGGCTGGTGGGAGGAGGTGGCTACACCTTC; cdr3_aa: CASSRLVGGGGYTF
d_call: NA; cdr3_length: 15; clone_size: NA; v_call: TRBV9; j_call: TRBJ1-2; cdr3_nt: TGTGCCAGCAGCGTAGGCCACACCCAGCCCTATGGCTACACCTTC; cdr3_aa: CASSVGHTQPYGYTF
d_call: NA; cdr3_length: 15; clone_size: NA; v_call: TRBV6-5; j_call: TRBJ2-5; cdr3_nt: TGTGCCAGCAGTCACTCTGCCAGACGACAAGAGACCCAGTACTTC; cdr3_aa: CASSHSARRQETQYF
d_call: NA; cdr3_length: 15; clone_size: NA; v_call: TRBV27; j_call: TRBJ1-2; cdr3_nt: TGTGCCAGCAGTCCCCTCGGCAGGGTTGAGAATGGCTACACCTTC; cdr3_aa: CASSPLGRVENGYTF
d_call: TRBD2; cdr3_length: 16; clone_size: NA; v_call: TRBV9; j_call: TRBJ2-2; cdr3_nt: TGTGCCAGCAGCGTTTCCTCTCGGGGGGACACCGGGGAGCTGTTTTTT; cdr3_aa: CASSVSSRGDTGELFF
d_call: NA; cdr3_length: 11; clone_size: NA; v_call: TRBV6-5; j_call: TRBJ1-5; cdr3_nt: TGTGCCAGCAGTCTGAGGAGGCCCCAGCATTTT; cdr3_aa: CASSLRRPQHF
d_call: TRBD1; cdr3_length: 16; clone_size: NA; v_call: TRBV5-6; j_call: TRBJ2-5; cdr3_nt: TGTGCCAGCAGCTTGGTTCAGGGGGTCCGCCAAGAGACCCAGTACTTC; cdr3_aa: CASSLVQGVRQETQYF
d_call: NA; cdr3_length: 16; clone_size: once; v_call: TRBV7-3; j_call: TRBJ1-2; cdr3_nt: TGTGCCAGCAGTTTTTCGACAGAGACCCGAATCTATGGCTACACCTTC; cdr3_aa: CASSFSTETRIYGYTF
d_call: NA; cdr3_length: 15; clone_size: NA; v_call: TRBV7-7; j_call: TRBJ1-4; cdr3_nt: TGTGCTAGCAGCCCCCATACAGGGACTAATGAAAAACTGTTTTTT; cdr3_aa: CASSPHTGTNEKLFF
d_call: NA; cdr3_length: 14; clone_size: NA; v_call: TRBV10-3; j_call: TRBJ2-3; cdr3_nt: TGTGCCATCAGTGTAGGGGGGGGGACAGATACGCAGTATTTT; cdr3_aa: CAISVGGGTDTQYF
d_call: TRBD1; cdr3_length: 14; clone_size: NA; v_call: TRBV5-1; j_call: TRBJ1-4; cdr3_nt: TGCGCCAGCAGCCCAGGGGGTAGAGGTGAAAAACTGTTTTTT; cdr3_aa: CASSPGGRGEKLFF
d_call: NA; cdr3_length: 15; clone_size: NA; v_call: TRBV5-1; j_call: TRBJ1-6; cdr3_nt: TGCGCCAGCAGCTTGGTGGGTCGGGGGAACTCACCCCTCCACTTT; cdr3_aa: CASSLVGRGNSPLHF
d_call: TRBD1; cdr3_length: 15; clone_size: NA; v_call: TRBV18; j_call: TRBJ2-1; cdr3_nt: TGTGCCAGCTCACCACCCGCAGGGGGAGAAAATGAGCAGTTCTTC; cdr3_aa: CASSPPAGGENEQFF
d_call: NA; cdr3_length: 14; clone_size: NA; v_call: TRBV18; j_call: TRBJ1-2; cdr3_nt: TGTGCCAGCTCACCACCGGAAGGGGAGGAGGGCTACACCTTC; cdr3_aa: CASSPPEGEEGYTF
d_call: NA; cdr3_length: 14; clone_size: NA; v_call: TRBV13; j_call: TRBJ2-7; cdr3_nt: TGTGCCAGCAGCTCAGGGCCCCACTCCTACGAGCAGTACTTC; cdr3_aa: CASSSGPHSYEQYF
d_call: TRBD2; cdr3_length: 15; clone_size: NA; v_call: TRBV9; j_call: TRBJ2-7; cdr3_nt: TGTGCCAGCAACCCGGGACGGGGGGAGGTCCACGAGCAGTACTTC; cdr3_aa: CASNPGRGEVHEQYF
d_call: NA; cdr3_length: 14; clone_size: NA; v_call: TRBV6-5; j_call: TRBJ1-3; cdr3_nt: TGTGCCAGCAGTTACTCGGCAGCTGGAAACACCATATATTTT; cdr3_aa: CASSYSAAGNTIYF